The 15 T cell receptor beta chains given below trace back to one sample, sequenced in a study of blood T cell repertoires in COVID-19. Method: immunoSEQ multiplex PCR; TCRdb's copy keeps in-frame clones and lacks some. The sample lists 250,000 or so clones; 84% were seen once. The sequenced material came from peripheral blood. These TCRs come from a man aged 55 to 70 with acute or convalescent COVID-19.

The J gene is TRBJ1-5, the V gene TRBV28; 8 positions match TRBD1. This CDR3 spans 20 amino acids. V shed 3 bases, J shed 1 base, and the junction held 17 bases outside the gene matches. Germline V gives CDR1 MDHEN, CDR2 SYDVKM. The CDR3 reads CASSFVSPSQGARSNQPQHF. CDR3 coding DNA: TGTGCCAGCAGTTTCGTTTCGCCTTCTCAGGGGGCGCGGAGCAATCAGCCCCAGCATTTT.

The V gene is TRBV28, the J gene TRBJ2-7, with 12 bases matching TRBD1. There are 14 residues in the CDR3. Germline V CDR1 and CDR2: MDHEN, SYDVKM. Germline trimming cut 6 bases from V and 4 bases from J; bases unmatched to any gene: 4. The CDR3 nucleotides are TGTGCCAGCAGGGGGACAGGGGGCTTGTACGAGCAGTACTTC. Protein sequence: CASRGTGGLYEQYF.

The chain has TRBV13 and TRBJ1-3; the match to TRBD1 covers 7 bases. Germline CDR1 is PRHDT and CDR2 is FYEKMQ (reference sequence). CDR3 length: 15 amino acids. V gave up 5 bases and J gave up 4 bases; unmatched junction bases: 8. CDR3 sequence: CASSDRDSSGNTIYF. The CDR3 nucleotides are TGTGCCAGCAGCGACCGGGACAGCAGCGGAAACACCATATATTTT.

The J gene is TRBJ2-3, the V gene TRBV27, with 9 bases lining up with TRBD2. The V gene end was trimmed by 6 bases and the J gene end by 0 bases; junction bases not matched to a gene: 4. Germline values: CDR1 MNHEY, CDR2 SMNVEV (reference sequence). CDR3 size: 15 residues. CDR3: CASRSGRTSTDTQYF. DNA for the CDR3: TGTGCCAGCAGGAGCGGGAGGACCAGCACAGATACGCAGTATTTT.

This chain joins TRBV5-1 and TRBJ1-2; 8 bases match TRBD1. Trimming removed 4 bases from V and 7 bases from J; junction bases left unmatched: 12. Germline V gene lookup returns CDR1 SGHRS and CDR2 YFSETQ. The length of the CDR3 is 15 residues. This chain's CDR3 is CASSQRTGRGLGYTF. CDR3 sequence (DNA): TGCGCCAGCAGCCAGCGGACAGGGAGAGGTCTTGGCTACACCTTC.

This sequence joins TRBV6-1 and TRBJ2-1, with D hard to call. CDR3 length: 19 amino acids. CDR1 MNHNS and CDR2 SASEGT come from the germline V gene. V lost 3 bases and J 0 bases, leaving 21 bases between the germline ends. The DNA for the CDR3 is TGTGCCAGCAGTGACCCCGGTACCGGAGCTAAGGTCTCCTACAATGAGCAGTTCTTC. It encodes CASSDPGTGAKVSYNEQFF.

The chain combines TRBV7-2 with TRBJ2-5, with D perhaps TRBD1 (6 bases). CDR1 and CDR2 from the germline V gene are SGHTA and FQGNSA. The CDR3 length is 14 residues. Deletions cut 4 bases from V and 5 bases from J, with 14 bases between. In DNA form, the CDR3 reads TGTGCCAGCAGCTCGTACAGGGCGAGGGAGACCCAGTACTTC. Protein product: CASSSYRARETQYF.

This chain uses TRBV19 with TRBJ2-1, with TRBD1 matching over 10 bases. The junction had 19 bases not matched to a gene; V was cut back by 7 bases and J by 4 bases. This CDR3 has 19 amino acids. Looked up from germline, CDR1 is LNHDA and CDR2 is SQIVND (reference sequence). DNA of the CDR3: TGTGCCAGTAATTTAGGCCGATCCTCGGGGACAGGGGTTTACAATGAGCAGTTCTTC. It specifies CASNLGRSSGTGVYNEQFF.

The chain uses TRBV6-5 and TRBJ1-2; D is unresolved. The ends were cut back, 7 bases at V and 8 bases at J, with 20 bases in the middle. CDR3 length: 14 residues. Germline CDR1 and CDR2: MNHEY and SVGAGI. The CDR3 coding sequence is TGTGCCAGCACCCTACCGGGATCCCGAGGGGGCTACACCTTC. Amino acids: CASTLPGSRGGYTF.

V gene TRBV5-1 combines with J gene TRBJ1-3; D is undetermined. Germline V gene sequence: CDR1 SGHRS, CDR2 YFSETQ. The V end was cut by 3 bases, the J end by 7 bases, with 17 bases between. The CDR3 is 15 residues long. The DNA for the CDR3 is TGCGCCAGCAGCTCGGGAGCGGAGTTCGCCAACACCATATATTTT. Residues: CASSSGAEFANTIYF.

V is TRBV5-4 and J is TRBJ2-3; 7 bases match TRBD1. V lost 0 bases to trimming and J lost 1 base; unmatched junction nucleotides: 5. The length of the CDR3 is 16 residues. Germline V CDR1 and CDR2: SGHNT, YYREEE (reference sequence). The CDR3 reads CASSLVRGQGTDTQYF. The CDR3 DNA reads as TGTGCCAGCAGCTTGGTGAGGGGGCAGGGCACAGATACGCAGTATTTT.

V and J are TRBV7-3 and TRBJ1-1; 9 bases align to TRBD1. CDR1 and CDR2 from the germline V gene are SGHTA and FQGTGA. The CDR3 has 13 amino acids. After removal of 5 bases from V and 6 bases from J, the junction contained 4 bases not matched to a gene. The CDR3 DNA follows: TGTGCCAGCAGCCTACAGGGGGCGGCTGAAGCTTTCTTT. It codes for CASSLQGAAEAFF.

The chain has TRBV3-1 (or the pseudogene TRBV3-2) and TRBJ2-3; 11 nucleotides align to TRBD1. This CDR3 comprises 18 residues. CDR1 is LGHDT, CDR2 YNNKEL, per germline (reference sequence). The trim removed 1 base at V and 2 bases at J, leaving 8 bases unmatched. CDR3 protein: CASSQVKDRGLITDTQYF. The CDR3, as DNA: TGTGCCAGCAGCCAAGTCAAGGACAGGGGGCTTATCACAGATACGCAGTATTTT.

The chain carries TRBV3-1 (or the pseudogene TRBV3-2) and TRBJ2-5; D is undetermined. Trimming took off 4 bases at V and 4 bases at J, with 10 bases between the two ends. CDR3 length: 13 residues. Germline V gene data show CDR1 as LGHDT and CDR2 as YNNKEL (reference sequence). For the CDR3, the DNA is TGTGCCAGCAGCCCCAGCGTAGCAGAGACCCAGTACTTC. Protein: CASSPSVAETQYF.

The chain couples TRBV28 to TRBJ1-2; no reliable D call. Germline V gene data show CDR1 as MDHEN and CDR2 as SYDVKM. CDR3 length equals 12 residues. The V and J ends lost 4 bases and 4 bases respectively, with 7 bases between them. The CDR3 nucleotides are TGTGCCAGCAGTTGGTCAGTCTATGGCTACACCTTC. This encodes CASSWSVYGYTF.